The 8 T cell receptor beta chains below were found in one sample sequenced in a study of control samples from healthy donors and cancer patients. Generated by immunoSEQ multiplex PCR, the TCRdb table keeps only in-frame clones and is missing some. The data contain some 96,000 clones, 93% of them singletons. Sequences were obtained from blood. The receptors come from a man aged 18 to 35 in good health.

The chain has TRBV27 and TRBJ1-1; unclear D gene. CDR3 length: 13 residues. Trimming removed 3 bases at V and 1 base at J, with 6 bases between. The germline CDR1 and CDR2 sequences are MNHEY and SMNVEV (reference sequence). The CDR3: CASSLLANTEAFF. CDR3 nucleotides: TGTGCCAGCAGTTTGCTAGCGAACACTGAAGCTTTCTTT.

This sequence joins TRBV2 and TRBJ1-2; a weak D match, TRBD1 (6 bases). The ends were cut back, 6 bases at V and 5 bases at J, with 10 bases in the middle. The CDR3 covers 12 residues. CDR1 and CDR2 (germline): SNHLY, FYNNEI. CDR3 amino acids: CASSPQGYGYTF. The CDR3 DNA sequence: TGTGCCAGCAGCCCACAGGGTTATGGCTACACCTTC.

The chain uses TRBV5-1 and TRBJ1-5; a weak D match, TRBD1 (5 bases). The CDR3 is 16 residues long. The V gene's germline CDR1 is SGHRS and CDR2 YFSETQ. Trimming stripped 0 bases from V and 1 base from J, with 11 bases between. In nucleotides, the CDR3 is TGCGCCAGCAGCTTGGATGGGGGAGTGAGCAATCAGCCCCAGCATTTT. Its translation: CASSLDGGVSNQPQHF.

In this sample, this clone turned up once. The rearrangement links TRBV10-3 to TRBJ1-2; 7 nucleotides align to TRBD1. Germline CDR1 ENHRY, CDR2 SYGVKD. The CDR3 has 13 residues. With 6 bases clipped from V and 5 bases from J, the junction kept 6 bases outside the gene matches. CDR3: CAISEDRQYGYTF. CDR3 nucleotides: TGTGCCATCAGCGAGGACAGGCAATATGGCTACACCTTC.

The chain recombines TRBV19 with TRBJ1-5; 8 nucleotides line up with TRBD1. Trimming took 7 bases from V and 7 from J; bases not matched to a gene: 18. The CDR3 consists of 17 residues. The V gene's germline CDR1 is LNHDA and CDR2 SQIVND (reference sequence). The CDR3 DNA follows: TGTGCCAGTAAAGGCGGAACGGCCAGGGGGCTTTGGCAGCCCCAGCATTTT. Amino acid sequence: CASKGGTARGLWQPQHF.

This clone was found once. V gene TRBV25-1 combines with J gene TRBJ2-1; D call uncertain. Germline V lookup: CDR1 MGHDK, CDR2 SYGVNS. This CDR3 is 15 amino acids long. V dropped 3 bases and J dropped 0 bases, with 9 bases sitting between them. The CDR3 sequence: CASSDAVSSYNEQFF. As DNA, the CDR3 is TGTGCCAGCAGTGACGCGGTGAGCTCCTACAATGAGCAGTTCTTC.

This sequence joins TRBV7-9 and TRBJ2-7, with D perhaps matching TRBD2 (6 bases). Germline loops: CDR1 SEHNR, CDR2 FQNEAQ (reference sequence). The CDR3 is made up of 14 amino acids. Deletions cut 3 bases from V and 5 bases from J, with 14 bases between. For the CDR3, the DNA is TGTGCCAGCAGCTTTGGAGGGATTTTTCACGAGCAGTACTTC. This encodes CASSFGGIFHEQYF.

The J gene is TRBJ2-4, the V gene TRBV4-1; TRBD1 agrees at 9 bases. CDR3 length: 19 residues. The germline V gene encodes CDR1 MGHRA and CDR2 YSYEKL. After removal of 2 bases from V and 1 base from J, the junction contained 12 bases not matched to a gene. The CDR3 nucleotides read TGCGCCAGCAGCCAACGCGTGGAGGGGACAGGGAAGGCCAAAAACATTCAGTACTTC. Its protein product is CASSQRVEGTGKAKNIQYF.